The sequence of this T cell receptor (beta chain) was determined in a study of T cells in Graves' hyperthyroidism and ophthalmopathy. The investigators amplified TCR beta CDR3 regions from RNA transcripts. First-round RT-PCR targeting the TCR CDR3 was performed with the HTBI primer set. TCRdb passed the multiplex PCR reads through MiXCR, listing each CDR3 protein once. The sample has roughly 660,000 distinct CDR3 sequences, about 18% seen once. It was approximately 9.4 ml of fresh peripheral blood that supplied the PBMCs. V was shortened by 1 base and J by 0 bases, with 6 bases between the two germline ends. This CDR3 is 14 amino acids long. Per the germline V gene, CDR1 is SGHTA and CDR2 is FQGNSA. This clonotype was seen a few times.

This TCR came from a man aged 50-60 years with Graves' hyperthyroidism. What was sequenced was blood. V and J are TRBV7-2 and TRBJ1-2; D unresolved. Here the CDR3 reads CASSLVQPNYGYTF. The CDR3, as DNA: TGTGCCAGCAGCTTAGTGCAGCCTAACTATGGCTACACCTTC.